Each of the 29 T cell receptor beta chains below was sequenced from the same sample in a study of blood T cells in healthy people across ages. A second about 6 to 12 cycle PCR used barcoded and J-beta primers. TCRdb used MiXCR to reprocess the 5' RACE reads, holding one entry per CDR3 protein. The table includes approximately 1,700,000 distinct CDR3 sequences, roughly two fifths detected once. The sample consisted of blood. The origin of the receptors is a human donor in good health.

J is TRBJ2-7 and V is TRBV12-3 or TRBV12-4; 11 nucleotides line up with TRBD2. V was clipped by 6 bases and J by 2 bases; unmatched bases: 6. The CDR3 totals 15 residues. The CDR3 DNA reads as TGTGCCAGCAGCCAACCGGGACTAGCGGCCTACGAGCAGTACTTC. Encoded protein: CASSQPGLAAYEQYF.

A single count supports this clonotype. A read error may be the cause here, since a much bigger clone is one base away. The chain combines TRBV5-1 with TRBJ1-3; weak D call: TRBD1 (5 bases). This CDR3 has 13 residues. Per germline, CDR1 SGHRS and CDR2 YFSETQ. CDR3 in amino acids: CASIGDSGNIIYF. The CDR3 DNA sequence: TGCGCCAGCATTGGGGACTCTGGAAACATCATATATTTT.

This clonotype has just a few counts. The CDR3 loop is CASSLEVRGDLNSYNEQFF. The CDR3 DNA is TGTGCCAGCAGCTTAGAGGTCAGGGGGGACCTAAACTCCTACAATGAGCAGTTCTTC. The genes are TRBV7-8 and TRBJ2-1, with D maybe TRBD1 (7 bases). The CDR3 length is 19 residues. Between the trimmed V and J ends, which lost 1 base and 0 bases, there was a span of 19 bases. Looked up from germline, CDR1 is SGHVS and CDR2 is FQNEAQ.

V gene TRBV7-2 combines with J gene TRBJ2-7; D perhaps matches TRBD2 (7 bases). Germline CDR1 reads SGHTA; CDR2 reads FQGNSA. This CDR3 is 14 amino acids long. Between the trimmed V and J ends, which lost 7 bases and 7 bases, there was a span of 20 bases. CDR3 protein: CASTIPGGAREQYF. The CDR3 bases are TGTGCCAGCACCATCCCTGGGGGGGCGCGGGAGCAGTACTTC. Full variable domain (missing parts from reference TRBV7-2 and TRBJ2-7): GAGVSQSPSNKVTEKGKDVELRCDPISGHTALYWYRQSLGQGLEFLIYFQGNSAPDKSGLPSDRFSAERTGGSVSTLTIQRTQQEDSAVYLCASTIPGGAREQYFGPGTRLTVT.

This clonotype was observed a handful of times. One end of the junction is discordant with germline, which a read error may explain. The rearrangement joins TRBV3-1 to TRBJ2-7; weak D call: TRBD1 (8 bases). Germline V gene data show CDR1 as LGHDT and CDR2 as YNNKEL (reference sequence). This CDR3 is 15 amino acids long. The CDR3 region has the DNA TGTGCCAGCAGCCAAGATGAGACAGGGGACTACGTGCAGTACTTC. It is translated as CASSQDETGDYVQYF.

About this clonotype itself: A read error may account for a junction end that differs from germline. The chain joins TRBV7-8 to TRBJ2-4, with a possible D match to TRBD1 (6 bases). The end of the DNA fits TRBJ2-7 better, so the J call may be wrong. This CDR3 contains 13 residues. The germline V gene encodes CDR1 SGHVS and CDR2 FQNEAQ. This CDR3 reads CTSAWGPHYEQYF. Written as DNA, the CDR3 is TGTACCAGCGCCTGGGGGCCCCACTACGAGCAGTACTTC.

This clonotype has a count of ten or more. The rearrangement joins TRBV20-1 to TRBJ1-4; D is uncertain. This CDR3 has 12 residues. Germline V lookup: CDR1 DFQATT, CDR2 SNEGSKA (reference sequence). V gave up 3 bases and J gave up 0 bases, with 2 bases separating them. The CDR3 reads CSARATNEKLFF. The CDR3 DNA reads TGCAGTGCTAGGGCAACTAATGAAAAACTGTTTTTT.

The V call is TRBV20-1, the J call TRBJ2-1, with 11 bases lining up with TRBD2. Trimming cost V 6 bases and J 7 bases; bases outside gene matches: 11. Germline loops: CDR1 DFQATT, CDR2 SNEGSKA (reference sequence). This CDR3 has 15 amino acids. The CDR3 DNA reads TGCAGTGCCAAGAACCCAGTAGCGGGGGGGAATGAGCAGTTCTTC. Protein: CSAKNPVAGGNEQFF.

This clonotype occurred a few times. V is TRBV7-2 and J is TRBJ2-3; 13 bases map to TRBD2. In germline, CDR1 is SGHTA, CDR2 FQGNSA. V trimming: 0 bases; J trimming: 2 bases; junction bases outside the gene matches: 2. The CDR3 covers 17 residues. The CDR3 spells CASSLAGLAGNTDTQYF. CDR3 DNA sequence: TGTGCCAGCAGCTTAGCGGGACTAGCGGGGAACACAGATACGCAGTATTTT.

This clonotype turned up a few times. J is TRBJ1-2 and V is TRBV29-1; TRBD1 might be the D (5 bases). CDR3 size: 10 residues. Between the trimmed V and J ends, which lost 3 bases and 7 bases, there was a span of 6 bases. From germline, CDR1 is SQVTM and CDR2 ANQGSEA. The CDR3 protein is CSVDGGGYTF. The CDR3 nucleotides read TGCAGCGTTGATGGGGGTGGCTACACCTTC.

The chain couples TRBV20-1 to TRBJ1-1; 8 nucleotides align to TRBD1. J gave up 1 base and V 1 base, and 5 bases lay outside the gene matches. The CDR3 is 15 residues long. Germline V gene lookup returns CDR1 DFQATT and CDR2 SNEGSKA (reference sequence). The CDR3, as DNA: TGCAGTGCTAGAGCCCGGGGGACAGGGAACACTGAAGCTTTCTTT. Translated, it gives CSARARGTGNTEAFF.

There are a few counts of this clonotype. As DNA, the CDR3 is TGTGCCAGCAGCCCATCGGGGGACACCGTGAACACTGAAGCTTTCTTT. Its translation is CASSPSGDTVNTEAFF. This rearrangement joins TRBV12-3 or TRBV12-4 to TRBJ1-1; TRBD1 might be the D (6 bases). This CDR3 comprises 16 residues. Trimming removed 6 bases at V and 0 bases at J, with 17 bases between.

This clonotype was counted only a few times. This chain connects TRBV4-3 to TRBJ2-5, with TRBD1 matching 8 bases. This CDR3 has 16 residues. Germline values: CDR1 LGHNA, CDR2 YSLEER. V gave up 0 bases and J gave up 11 bases; unmatched junction bases: 14. The CDR3 is CASSQDFWTGSIEQYF. In DNA, the CDR3 is TGCGCCAGCAGCCAAGATTTTTGGACAGGGTCTATAGAGCAGTACTTC.

This sequence joins TRBV5-1 and TRBJ1-6; the D gene is possibly TRBD1 (5 bases). Trimming removed 2 bases from V and 8 bases from J, with 14 bases in between. CDR3 length: 15 residues. CDR1 SGHRS and CDR2 YFSETQ come from the germline V gene. The CDR3 protein is CASSFYGREDSPLHF. The CDR3 DNA follows: TGCGCCAGCAGCTTTTATGGCAGGGAGGATTCACCCCTCCACTTT.

The gene calls are TRBV28 and TRBJ2-7; 8 bases fit TRBD1. The germline CDR1 and CDR2 sequences are MDHEN and SYDVKM. CDR3 length equals 14 residues. Trimming at V came to 3 bases and at J to 6 bases, leaving 7 bases not matched to a gene. The CDR3 nucleotides are TGTGCCAGCAGTTTTCAGGGCAGGGGGCTCGAGCAGTACTTC. Its translation is CASSFQGRGLEQYF.

This clonotype was seen more than once but under ten times. CDR3 protein: CASSHRQTNEQFF. The CDR3 DNA is TGTGCCAGCAGCCATAGACAGACCAATGAGCAGTTCTTC. The chain has TRBV7-2 and TRBJ2-1; TRBD1 might be the D (5 bases). This CDR3 is built from 13 residues. Germline V gene sequence: CDR1 SGHTA, CDR2 FQGNSA. Trimming pared 5 bases from V and 6 bases from J, leaving 11 bases between. Supplemented by reference TRBV7-2 and TRBJ2-1, the full variable domain reads GAGVSQSPSNKVTEKGKDVELRCDPISGHTALYWYRQSLGQGLEFLIYFQGNSAPDKSGLPSDRFSAERTGGSVSTLTIQRTQQEDSAVYLCASSHRQTNEQFFGPGTRLTVL.

Ten or more counts support this clonotype. One end of the junction is discordant with germline, which a read error may explain. The chain joins TRBV3-1 to TRBJ2-7; TRBD2 agrees at 8 bases. Looked up from germline, CDR1 is LGHDT and CDR2 is YNNKEL (reference sequence). This CDR3 is built from 14 residues. The CDR3 is CASSQGGTSYEQYF. The CDR3 region has the DNA TGCGCCAGCAGCCAAGGGGGGACTAGCTACGAGCAGTACTTC.

To note about this clonotype: A much larger clone differs by one base, so this may be a read error. The CDR3 here is CSGLGQVYEQYF. CDR3 nucleotides: TGCAGCGGATTAGGACAGGTTTACGAGCAGTACTTC. This chain connects TRBV29-1 to TRBJ2-7, with 7 positions matching TRBD1. The V gene's germline CDR1 is SQVTM and CDR2 ANQGSEA. The trim removed 7 bases at V and 4 bases at J, leaving 7 bases unmatched. CDR3 length: 12 residues.

The V and J genes are TRBV21-1 and TRBJ1-4. TRBV21-1 is annotated as a pseudogene. The CDR3 sequence is 15 residues long. CDR3 in DNA: TGTGCCAGCAGCAAAGGGGTCTTACCGCTTCGGGGTCTGTTTTTT. Translating it yields CASSKGVLPLRGLFF.

This sequence joins TRBV5-1 and TRBJ1-1, with a tentative D call TRBD1 (5 bases). This CDR3 spans 17 amino acids. V lost 0 bases and J 3 bases, leaving 18 bases between the germline ends. Germline CDR1 and CDR2: SGHRS and YFSETQ. CDR3 region: CASSLAGDGLWDTEAFF. The CDR3 nucleotides read TGCGCCAGCAGCTTGGCGGGGGACGGCCTCTGGGACACTGAAGCTTTCTTT.

This clonotype has just one count. This chain links TRBV14 with TRBJ2-6, with 7 bases aligning to TRBD1. The CDR3 is 18 amino acids. Germline values: CDR1 SGHDN, CDR2 FVKESK. V dropped 4 bases and J dropped 2; count of bases not matched to a gene: 11. As DNA, the CDR3 is TGTGCCAGCAGCCGGGAAACAGGGGTTGTAGCTGGGGCCAACGTCCTGACTTTC. This gives the protein CASSRETGVVAGANVLTF.

J is TRBJ2-1 and V is TRBV5-6, with TRBD2 matching 10 bases. Trimming cost V 3 bases and J 7 bases; bases outside gene matches: 4. The CDR3 length is 14 residues. Germline loops: CDR1 SGHDT, CDR2 YYEEEE. CDR3 loop: CASSWGGLANEQFF. The CDR3 DNA sequence: TGTGCCAGCAGCTGGGGGGGACTAGCGAATGAGCAGTTCTTC. The full variable domain, in which reference TRBV5-6 and TRBJ2-1 provide the parts outside the CDR3, is DAGVTQSPTHLIKTRGQQVTLRCSPKSGHDTVSWYQQALGQGPQFIFQYYEEEERQRGNFPDRFSGHQFPNYSSELNVNALLLGDSALYLCASSWGGLANEQFFGPGTRLTVL.

The chain is built from TRBV7-6 and TRBJ2-1, with 9 bases matching TRBD1. After removal of 5 bases from V and 3 bases from J, the junction contained 8 bases not matched to a gene. Germline values: CDR1 SGHVS, CDR2 FNYEAQ. The CDR3 has 16 amino acids. The CDR3 region is CASSHAGTGLYNEQFF. The CDR3 nucleotides are TGTGCCAGCAGCCACGCCGGGACAGGGCTCTACAATGAGCAGTTCTTC.

This clonotype has just a few counts. The chain employs TRBV5-1 and TRBJ1-2, with 8 bases fitting TRBD1. CDR1 and CDR2 from the germline V gene are SGHRS and YFSETQ. After removal of 7 bases from V and 8 bases from J, the junction contained 22 bases not matched to a gene. The CDR3 is 17 amino acids. The CDR3 region is CASGWNVGQGARKGYTF. The CDR3 region has the DNA TGCGCCAGCGGCTGGAATGTTGGTCAGGGGGCGAGAAAAGGCTACACCTTC.

Ten or more counts support this clonotype. The chain uses TRBV6-2 or TRBV6-3 and TRBJ2-2; D gene uncertain. The germline CDR1 and CDR2 sequences are MNHEY and SVGEGT. V gave up 9 bases and J gave up 3 bases, with 8 bases separating them. The CDR3 runs to 12 residues. The CDR3 here is CASGGDTGELFF. The DNA for the CDR3 is TGTGCCAGTGGCGGAGACACCGGGGAGCTGTTTTTT.

The chain recombines TRBV20-1 with TRBJ2-1, with 16 bases matching TRBD2. CDR3 size: 16 residues. Trimming took 4 bases from V and 8 from J; bases not matched to a gene: 8. The germline gives CDR1 DFQATT, CDR2 SNEGSKA (reference sequence). The CDR3 DNA is TGCAGTGCTATGGGGACTAGCGGGGGGGCGCGTTATGAGCAGTTCTTC. Amino acid sequence: CSAMGTSGGARYEQFF.

The chain couples TRBV25-1 to TRBJ2-5; D remains ambiguous. The V gene's germline CDR1 is MGHDK and CDR2 SYGVNS. CDR3 size: 11 residues. V was shortened by 3 bases and J by 3 bases, with 2 bases between the two germline ends. The CDR3 region has the DNA TGTGCCAGCAGTGATAAAGAGACCCAGTACTTC. Residues: CASSDKETQYF.

This clonotype was seen a handful of times. The gene calls are TRBV5-1 and TRBJ2-6, with 9 bases lining up with TRBD1. V lost 7 bases to trimming and J lost 0 bases; unmatched junction nucleotides: 11. Germline V gives CDR1 SGHRS, CDR2 YFSETQ. This CDR3 comprises 18 residues. The CDR3 DNA follows: TGCGCCAGCTTTCGAGGGACAGGGATCTTCTCTGGGGCCAACGTCCTGACTTTC. It translates to CASFRGTGIFSGANVLTF.

The CDR3 reads CASSYLTGANYGYTF. The CDR3 region has the DNA TGCGCCAGCAGCTACCTGACAGGGGCTAACTATGGCTACACCTTC. This chain connects TRBV5-1 to TRBJ1-2, with 8 bases identical to TRBD1. With 3 bases clipped from V and 0 bases from J, the junction kept 4 bases outside the gene matches. The CDR3 has 15 amino acids. Germline lookup yields CDR1 SGHRS and CDR2 YFSETQ.